In this sample, the clone carrying this TCR beta chain turned up many times. Its specificity is not known. The data are from a study of CD8 T cells in ankylosing spondylitis. Study conclusions and caveats: Disease-linked clones reportedly concentrated significantly in matched ankylosing spondylitis synovial fluid. Among TCR beta sequences, a motif of roughly 8 highly homologous variants appeared characteristic of ankylosing spondylitis blood.

It was by quantitative 5'-RACE with molecular barcodes that TCR beta libraries were made. TCRdb re-called the 5' RACE reads with MiXCR, one entry per CDR3 protein. The sample consists of 90,000 to 120,000 distinct CDR3 sequences, less than 25% of them appearing once. The sample taken for sequencing was synovial fluid, either unsorted or a sorted T cell fraction (not recorded which). This clonotype was obtained from a male donor with ankylosing spondylitis.

In nucleotides, the CDR3 is TGTGCCAGCAGCTTGACTGTAGACAATGAGCAGTTCTTC. It encodes CASSLTVDNEQFF. V gene TRBV7-2 combines with J gene TRBJ2-1; the D is unclear. CDR1 SGHTA and CDR2 FQGNSA come from the germline V gene. Between the trimmed V and J ends, which lost 3 bases and 5 bases, there was a span of 8 bases. The CDR3 runs 13 residues.